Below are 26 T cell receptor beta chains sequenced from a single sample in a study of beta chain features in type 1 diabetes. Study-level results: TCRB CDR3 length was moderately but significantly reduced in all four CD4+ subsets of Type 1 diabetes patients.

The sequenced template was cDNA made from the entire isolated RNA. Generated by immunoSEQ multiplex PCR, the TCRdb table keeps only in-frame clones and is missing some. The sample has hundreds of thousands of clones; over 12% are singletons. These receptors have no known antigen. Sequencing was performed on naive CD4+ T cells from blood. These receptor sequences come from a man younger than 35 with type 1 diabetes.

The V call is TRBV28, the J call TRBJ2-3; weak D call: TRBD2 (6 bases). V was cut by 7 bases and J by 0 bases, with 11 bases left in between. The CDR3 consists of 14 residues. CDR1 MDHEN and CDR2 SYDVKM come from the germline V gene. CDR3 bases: TGTGCCAGCAACGGCGGGGCTAGCACAGATACGCAGTATTTT. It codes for CASNGGASTDTQYF.

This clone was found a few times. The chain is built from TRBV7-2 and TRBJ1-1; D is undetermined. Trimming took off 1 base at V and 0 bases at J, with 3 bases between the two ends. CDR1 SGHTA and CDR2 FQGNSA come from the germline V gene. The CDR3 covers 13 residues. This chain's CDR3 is CASSLEVNTEAFF. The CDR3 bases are TGTGCCAGCAGCTTAGAGGTGAACACTGAAGCTTTCTTT.

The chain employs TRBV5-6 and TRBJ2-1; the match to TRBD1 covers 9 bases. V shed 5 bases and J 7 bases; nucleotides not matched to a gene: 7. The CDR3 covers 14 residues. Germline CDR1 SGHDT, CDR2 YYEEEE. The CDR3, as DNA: TGTGCCAGCAGTACCGGGACAGGGTATAATGAGCAGTTCTTC. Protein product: CASSTGTGYNEQFF.

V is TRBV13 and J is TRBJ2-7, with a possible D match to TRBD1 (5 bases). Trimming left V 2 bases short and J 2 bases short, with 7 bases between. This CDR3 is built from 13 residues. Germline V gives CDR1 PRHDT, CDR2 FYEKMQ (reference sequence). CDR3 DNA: TGTGCCAGCAGCTTAAAGGGGACCTACGAGCAGTACTTC. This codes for CASSLKGTYEQYF.

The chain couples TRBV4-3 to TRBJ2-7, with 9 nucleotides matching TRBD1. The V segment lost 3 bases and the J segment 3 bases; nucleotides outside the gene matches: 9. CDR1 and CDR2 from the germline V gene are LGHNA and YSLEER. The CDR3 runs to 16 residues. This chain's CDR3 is CASSHGTGLNVYEQYF. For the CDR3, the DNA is TGCGCCAGCAGCCACGGGACAGGGTTGAATGTCTACGAGCAGTACTTC.

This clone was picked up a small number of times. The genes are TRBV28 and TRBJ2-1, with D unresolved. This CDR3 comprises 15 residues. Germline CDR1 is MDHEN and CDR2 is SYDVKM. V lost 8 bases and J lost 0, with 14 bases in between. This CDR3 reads CASGGTVSSYNEQFF. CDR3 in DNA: TGTGCCAGCGGCGGAACAGTGAGCTCCTACAATGAGCAGTTCTTC.

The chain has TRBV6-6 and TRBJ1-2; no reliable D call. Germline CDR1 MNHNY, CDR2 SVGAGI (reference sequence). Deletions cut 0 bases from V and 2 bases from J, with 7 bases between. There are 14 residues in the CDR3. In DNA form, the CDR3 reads TGTGCCAGCAGTTACTCGGACGTCAACTATGGCTACACCTTC. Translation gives CASSYSDVNYGYTF.

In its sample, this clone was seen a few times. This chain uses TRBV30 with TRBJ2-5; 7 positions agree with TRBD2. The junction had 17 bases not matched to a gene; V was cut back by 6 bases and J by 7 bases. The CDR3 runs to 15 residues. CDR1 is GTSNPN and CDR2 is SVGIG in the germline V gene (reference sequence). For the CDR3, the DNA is TGTGCCTGCCGCTTGTGGGAGGGCCCGAAGGCGACCCAGTACTTC. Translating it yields CACRLWEGPKATQYF.

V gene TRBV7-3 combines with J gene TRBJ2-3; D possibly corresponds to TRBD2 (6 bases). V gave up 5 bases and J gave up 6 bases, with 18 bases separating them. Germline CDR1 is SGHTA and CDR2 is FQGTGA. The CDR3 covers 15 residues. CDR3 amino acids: CASSGSLRAGDTQYF. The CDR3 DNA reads TGTGCCAGCAGCGGAAGTCTTCGGGCGGGGGATACGCAGTATTTT.

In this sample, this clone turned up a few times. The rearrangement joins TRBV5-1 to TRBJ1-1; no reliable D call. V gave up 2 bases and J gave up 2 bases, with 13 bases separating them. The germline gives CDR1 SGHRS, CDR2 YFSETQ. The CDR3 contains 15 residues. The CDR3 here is CASSFGGSANTEAFF. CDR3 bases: TGCGCCAGCAGCTTTGGAGGTTCAGCTAACACTGAAGCTTTCTTT.

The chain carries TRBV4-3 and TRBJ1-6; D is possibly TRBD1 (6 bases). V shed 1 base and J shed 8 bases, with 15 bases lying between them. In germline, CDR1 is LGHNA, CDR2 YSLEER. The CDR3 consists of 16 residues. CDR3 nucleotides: TGCGCCAGCAGCCAAGGTGATGGGGGCAGGTATTCACCCCTCCACTTT. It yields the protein CASSQGDGGRYSPLHF.

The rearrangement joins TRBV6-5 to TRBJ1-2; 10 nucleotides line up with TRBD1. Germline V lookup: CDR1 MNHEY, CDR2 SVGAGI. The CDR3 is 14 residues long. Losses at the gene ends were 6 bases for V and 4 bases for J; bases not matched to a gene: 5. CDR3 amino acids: CASRRGQGVYGYTF. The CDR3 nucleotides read TGTGCCAGCAGACGAGGACAGGGGGTCTATGGCTACACCTTC.

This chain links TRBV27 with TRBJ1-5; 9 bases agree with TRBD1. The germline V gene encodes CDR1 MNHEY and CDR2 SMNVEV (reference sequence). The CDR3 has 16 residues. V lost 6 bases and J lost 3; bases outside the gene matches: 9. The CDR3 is CASSSAGTGYNQPQHF. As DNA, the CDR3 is TGTGCCAGCAGCTCCGCCGGGACAGGGTACAATCAGCCCCAGCATTTT.

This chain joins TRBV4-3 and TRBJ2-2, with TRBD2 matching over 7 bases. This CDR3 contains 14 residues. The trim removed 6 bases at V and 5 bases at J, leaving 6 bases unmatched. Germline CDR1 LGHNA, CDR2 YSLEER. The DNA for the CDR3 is TGCGCCAGCAGACCCTGGGAGGGGACCGGGGAGCTGTTTTTT. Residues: CASRPWEGTGELFF.

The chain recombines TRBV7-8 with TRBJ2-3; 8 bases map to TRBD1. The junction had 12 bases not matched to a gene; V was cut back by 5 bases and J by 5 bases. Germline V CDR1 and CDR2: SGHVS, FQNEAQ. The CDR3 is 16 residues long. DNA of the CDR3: TGTGCCAGCAGCACAGGGGGGCGAAACCTAATAGATACGCAGTATTTT. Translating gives CASSTGGRNLIDTQYF.

The CDR3 DNA reads as TGCGCCAGCAGCTTAGCGAGGGATGGCTACACCTTC. It encodes CASSLARDGYTF. The rearrangement joins TRBV5-1 to TRBJ1-2; D call uncertain. The V end was cut by 2 bases, the J end by 6 bases, with 8 bases between. CDR3 length equals 12 residues. Germline V lookup: CDR1 SGHRS, CDR2 YFSETQ.

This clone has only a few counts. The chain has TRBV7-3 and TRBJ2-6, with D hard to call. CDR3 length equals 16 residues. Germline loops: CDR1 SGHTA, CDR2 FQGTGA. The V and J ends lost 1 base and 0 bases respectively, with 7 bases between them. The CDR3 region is CASSLISVSGANVLTF. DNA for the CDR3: TGTGCCAGCAGCTTAATATCAGTCTCTGGGGCCAACGTCCTGACTTTC.

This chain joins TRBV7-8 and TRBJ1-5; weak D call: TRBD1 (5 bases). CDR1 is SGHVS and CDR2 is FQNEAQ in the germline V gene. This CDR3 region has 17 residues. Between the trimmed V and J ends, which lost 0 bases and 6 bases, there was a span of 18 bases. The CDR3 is CASSLARGGPGGQPQHF. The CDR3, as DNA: TGTGCCAGCAGCTTAGCGCGTGGAGGACCCGGGGGTCAGCCCCAGCATTTT.

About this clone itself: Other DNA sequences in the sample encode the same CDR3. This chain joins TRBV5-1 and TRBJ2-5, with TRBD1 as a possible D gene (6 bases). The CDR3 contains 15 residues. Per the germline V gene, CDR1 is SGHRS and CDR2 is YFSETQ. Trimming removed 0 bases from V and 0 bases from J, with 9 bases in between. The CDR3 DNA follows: TGCGCCAGCAGCTTGGGGACAGCTTACCAAGAGACCCAGTACTTC. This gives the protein CASSLGTAYQETQYF.

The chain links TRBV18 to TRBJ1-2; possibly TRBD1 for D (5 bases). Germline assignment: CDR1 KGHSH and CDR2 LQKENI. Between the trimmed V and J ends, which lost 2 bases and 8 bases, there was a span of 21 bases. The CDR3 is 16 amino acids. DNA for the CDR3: TGTGCCAGCTCACCATTTGAAGTTCTTAGGGGAGGCGGCTACACCTTC. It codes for CASSPFEVLRGGGYTF.

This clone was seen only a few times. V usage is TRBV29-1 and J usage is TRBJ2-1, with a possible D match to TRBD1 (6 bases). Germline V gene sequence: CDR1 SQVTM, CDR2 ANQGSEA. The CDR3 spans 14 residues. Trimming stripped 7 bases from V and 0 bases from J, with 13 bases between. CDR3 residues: CSAGRGSSYNEQFF. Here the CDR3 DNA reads TGCAGCGCCGGAAGGGGGAGCTCCTACAATGAGCAGTTCTTC.

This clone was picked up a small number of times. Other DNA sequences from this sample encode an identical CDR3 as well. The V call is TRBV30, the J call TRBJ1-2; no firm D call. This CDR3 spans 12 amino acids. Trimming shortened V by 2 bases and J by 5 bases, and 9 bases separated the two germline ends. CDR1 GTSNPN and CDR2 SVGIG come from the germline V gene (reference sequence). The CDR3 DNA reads TGTGCCTGGAGTAGAGGCGCTTATGGCTACACCTTC. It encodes CAWSRGAYGYTF.

The CDR3 region has the DNA TGTGCCAGCAGCCGGGACAGCTACTACGAGCAGTACTTC. Its translation: CASSRDSYYEQYF. V and J are TRBV27 and TRBJ2-7; 7 bases align to TRBD1. The CDR3 is made up of 13 amino acids. V dropped 6 bases and J dropped 3; count of bases not matched to a gene: 5. Germline lookup yields CDR1 MNHEY and CDR2 SMNVEV (reference sequence).

CDR3 protein: CASSLPGETQYF. The DNA for the CDR3 is TGTGCCAGCAGTTTGCCAGGGGAGACCCAGTACTTC. This chain links TRBV28 with TRBJ2-5; tentative D call: TRBD1 (5 bases). Germline CDR1 reads MDHEN; CDR2 reads SYDVKM. There are 12 residues in the CDR3. V was cut by 3 bases and J by 5 bases, with 7 bases left in between.

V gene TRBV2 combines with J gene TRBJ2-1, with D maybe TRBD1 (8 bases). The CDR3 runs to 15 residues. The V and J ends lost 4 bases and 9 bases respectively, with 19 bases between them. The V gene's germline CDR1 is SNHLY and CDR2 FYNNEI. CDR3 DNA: TGTGCCAGCAGTGGGGGAAACAGGGGGAGGGTTGAGCAGTTCTTC. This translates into CASSGGNRGRVEQFF.

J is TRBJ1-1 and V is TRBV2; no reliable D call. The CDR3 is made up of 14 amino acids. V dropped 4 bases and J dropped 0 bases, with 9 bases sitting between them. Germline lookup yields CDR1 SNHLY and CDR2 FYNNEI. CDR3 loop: CASSGWTMNTEAFF. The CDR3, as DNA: TGTGCCAGCAGTGGTTGGACCATGAACACTGAAGCTTTCTTT. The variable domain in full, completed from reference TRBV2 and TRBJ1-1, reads EPEVTQTPSHQVTQMGQEVILRCVPISNHLYFYWYRQILGQKVEFLVSFYNNEISEKSEIFDDQFSVERPDGSNFTLKIRSTKLEDSAMYFCASSGWTMNTEAFFGQGTRLTVV.